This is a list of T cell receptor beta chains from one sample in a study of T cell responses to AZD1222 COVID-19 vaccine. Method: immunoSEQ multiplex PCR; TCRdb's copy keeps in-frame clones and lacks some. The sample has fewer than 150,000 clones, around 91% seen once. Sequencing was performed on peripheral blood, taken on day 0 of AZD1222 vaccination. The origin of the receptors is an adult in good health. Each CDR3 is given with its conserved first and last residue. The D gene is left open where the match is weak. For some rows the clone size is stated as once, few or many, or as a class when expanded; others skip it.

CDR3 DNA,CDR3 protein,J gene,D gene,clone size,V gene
TGTGCCAGCAGTGGGACAGGCTATCAGCCCCAGCATTTT,CASSGTGYQPQHF,TRBJ1-5,TRBD1,.,TRBV27
TGTGCCAGCAGCACTCGTGGGGCCAACGTCCTGACTTTC,CASSTRGANVLTF,TRBJ2-6,.,.,TRBV13
TGTGCCAGCAGTTTAGCGCGAGGGCGCGTAGCTTTCTTT,CASSLARGRVAFF,TRBJ1-1,.,.,TRBV12-3/TRBV12-4
TGTGCCAGCAGCTTCGGACAGGGGAGCTCCTACGAGCAGTACTTC,CASSFGQGSSYEQYF,TRBJ2-7,TRBD1,.,TRBV7-9
TGTGCCAGCAGAGGGCCGGGACAGGGTTACCACGAGCAGTACTTC,CASRGPGQGYHEQYF,TRBJ2-7,TRBD1,.,TRBV7-2
TGTGCCAGCAGCAACGGACAGGCTCAAGAGACCCAGTACTTC,CASSNGQAQETQYF,TRBJ2-5,TRBD1,.,TRBV7-2
TGCAGCGCGGCGGGAGGTTCCTACTCCTACGAGCAGTACTTC,CSAAGGSYSYEQYF,TRBJ2-7,TRBD2,.,TRBV29-1
TGTGCCAGCAGCTTAGGCCCGGGGCAGAACACTGAAGCTTTCTTT,CASSLGPGQNTEAFF,TRBJ1-1,.,.,TRBV7-2
TGTGCCAGTAGTCCCACAGGTGGATCCTACGAGCAGTACTTC,CASSPTGGSYEQYF,TRBJ2-7,.,.,TRBV19
TGTGCCAGCAGCTCAAGACGGTTGAACACTGAAGCTTTCTTT,CASSSRRLNTEAFF,TRBJ1-1,.,.,TRBV7-9
TGTGCCAGCAGTTTTGGGGACAGGGGAGGCTATGGCTACACCTTC,CASSFGDRGGYGYTF,TRBJ1-2,TRBD1,.,TRBV28
TGCAGCGCCCTGCGAGCTGAGCCCTATGGCTACACCTTC,CSALRAEPYGYTF,TRBJ1-2,.,.,TRBV29-1
TGTGCCAGTAGTATATGGCGGACAGGGGTACGCAATCAGCCCCAGCATTTT,CASSIWRTGVRNQPQHF,TRBJ1-5,TRBD1,.,TRBV19
TGCGCCAGCAGTATAAGCGGGGGGTACAATGAGCAGTTCTTC,CASSISGGYNEQFF,TRBJ2-1,TRBD2,.,TRBV4-1
TGTGCCAGCAGCTCATCTCGCAGGGGGTTGGAGACCCAGTACTTC,CASSSSRRGLETQYF,TRBJ2-5,TRBD1,.,TRBV7-6
TGCAGTGCGAGTAAGCGGGGGGCCTACAATGAGCAGTTCTTC,CSASKRGAYNEQFF,TRBJ2-1,TRBD2,.,TRBV20-1
TGTGCCAGCAGTTCAGGGGGAGTAGGTGGAAACACCATATATTTT,CASSSGGVGGNTIYF,TRBJ1-3,TRBD1,.,TRBV27
TGTGCCAGCAGCCCGGACAACACAGATACGCAGTATTTT,CASSPDNTDTQYF,TRBJ2-3,.,.,TRBV4-2
TGTGCCACCGGGGGATGGTCCTACGAGCAGTACTTC,CATGGWSYEQYF,TRBJ2-7,.,.,TRBV3-1/TRBV3-2
TGTGCCTGGAGTATAAAGGTTGGAGCGTCCTACGAGCAGTACTTC,CAWSIKVGASYEQYF,TRBJ2-7,.,.,TRBV30
TGTGCCAGCAGTTTCTTAGCGGGGGGGGCGTTTGAGCAGTTCTTC,CASSFLAGGAFEQFF,TRBJ2-1,TRBD2,.,TRBV28
TGTGCCAGCAGCCAGACACTAGTAAATACGCAGTATTTT,CASSQTLVNTQYF,TRBJ2-3,.,.,TRBV3-1/TRBV3-2
TGTGCCAGTAGCGGACTTGGGGGGACAAACACCGGTTATGGCTACACCTTC,CASSGLGGTNTGYGYTF,TRBJ1-2,.,.,TRBV19
TGTGCCAGCAGTGCCTCACCGGGACACTATGGCTACACCTTC,CASSASPGHYGYTF,TRBJ1-2,.,.,TRBV28
TGTGCCAGCAGCTTGACAGGGGTCTATAATTCACCCCTCCACTTT,CASSLTGVYNSPLHF,TRBJ1-6,TRBD1,.,TRBV6-5
TGTGCCTGGACAAGCACCCCGTGGGAGCGGGGGAGCGAGGGGACCCAGTACTTC,CAWTSTPWERGSEGTQYF,TRBJ2-5,TRBD2,.,TRBV30
TGTGCCAGCAGCCCAATAGCGGGAGGCTACAATGAGCAGTTCTTC,CASSPIAGGYNEQFF,TRBJ2-1,TRBD2,once,TRBV7-3